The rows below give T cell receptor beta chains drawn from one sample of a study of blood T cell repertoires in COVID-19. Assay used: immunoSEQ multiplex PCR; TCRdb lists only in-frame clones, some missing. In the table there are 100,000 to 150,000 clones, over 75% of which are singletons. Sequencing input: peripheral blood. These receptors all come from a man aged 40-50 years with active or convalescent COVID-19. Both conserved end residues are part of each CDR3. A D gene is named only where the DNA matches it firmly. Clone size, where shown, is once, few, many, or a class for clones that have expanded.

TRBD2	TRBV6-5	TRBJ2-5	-	CASSRNSGSKETQYF	TGTGCCAGCAGTAGAAATAGCGGGTCCAAAGAGACCCAGTACTTC
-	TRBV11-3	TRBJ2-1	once	CASSLESGGDEQFF	TGTGCCAGCAGCTTAGAATCGGGCGGGGATGAGCAGTTCTTC
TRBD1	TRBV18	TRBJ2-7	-	CASSQTGGSYEQYF	TGTGCCAGCTCCCAGACAGGGGGTTCCTACGAGCAGTACTTC
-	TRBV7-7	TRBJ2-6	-	CASSLVERAGANVLTF	TGTGCTAGCAGCTTAGTCGAGAGGGCTGGGGCCAACGTCCTGACTTTC
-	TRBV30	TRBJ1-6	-	CAWSVRGILKDSPLHF	TGTGCCTGGAGTGTACGGGGAATTCTAAAGGATTCACCCCTCCACTTT
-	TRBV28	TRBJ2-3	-	CASSNSIGVGADTQYF	TGTGCCAGCAGTAATTCTATCGGGGTCGGCGCAGATACGCAGTATTTT
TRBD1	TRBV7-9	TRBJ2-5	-	CASRWTGVETQYF	TGTGCCAGCAGGTGGACAGGGGTAGAGACCCAGTACTTC
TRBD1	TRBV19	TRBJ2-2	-	CASQGTANTGELFF	TGTGCCAGCCAAGGGACAGCTAACACCGGGGAGCTGTTTTTT
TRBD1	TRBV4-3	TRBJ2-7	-	CASSQDWRFGQVTIDSYEQYF	TGCGCCAGCAGCCAAGATTGGCGGTTCGGACAGGTTACAATCGACTCCTACGAGCAGTACTTC
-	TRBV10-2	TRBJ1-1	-	CASTRSNTEAFF	TGCGCCAGCACTAGGAGCAACACTGAAGCTTTCTTT
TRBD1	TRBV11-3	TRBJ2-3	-	CASSSGGTHTDTQYF	TGTGCCAGCAGCTCAGGGGGAACGCATACAGATACGCAGTATTTT
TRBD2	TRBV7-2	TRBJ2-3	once	CASSLVRAGDTQYF	TGTGCCAGCAGCTTAGTACGAGCGGGGGATACGCAGTATTTT
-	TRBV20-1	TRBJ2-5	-	CSANSGETQYF	TGCAGTGCTAACTCGGGGGAGACCCAGTACTTC
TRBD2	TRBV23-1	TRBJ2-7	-	CASSQQGLAGGWARFGEQYF	TGCGCCAGCAGTCAACAAGGACTAGCGGGGGGTTGGGCCCGTTTCGGGGAGCAGTACTTC
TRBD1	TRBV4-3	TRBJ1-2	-	CASSQNPGQGAGGYTF	TGCGCCAGCAGCCAAAATCCGGGACAGGGGGCCGGGGGCTACACCTTC
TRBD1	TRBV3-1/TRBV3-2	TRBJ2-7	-	CASSQTGQGNHEQYF	TGTGCCAGCAGCCAGACGGGACAGGGGAACCACGAGCAGTACTTC
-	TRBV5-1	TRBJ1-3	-	CASSFLGEVGNTIYF	TGCGCCAGCAGCTTCCTCGGGGAAGTCGGAAACACCATATATTTT
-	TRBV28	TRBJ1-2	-	CASSFWADHGYTF	TGTGCCAGCAGTTTTTGGGCTGACCATGGCTACACCTTC
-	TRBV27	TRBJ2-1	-	CASSLTTLNRYNEQFF	TGTGCCAGCAGTTTAACGACTCTAAACCGCTACAATGAGCAGTTCTTC
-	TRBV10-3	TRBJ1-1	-	CAIRGLSREGTEAFF	TGTGCCATCAGGGGACTTAGCAGGGAGGGCACTGAAGCTTTCTTT
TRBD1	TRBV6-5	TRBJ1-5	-	CASSYSGQGNQPQHF	TGTGCCAGCAGTTACTCGGGACAGGGGAACCAGCCCCAGCATTTT
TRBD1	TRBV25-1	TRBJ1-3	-	CASSLDRGAGNTIYF	TGTGCCAGCAGTCTCGACAGGGGAGCCGGAAACACCATATATTTT